This T cell receptor (beta chain) was recorded in a study of PD-L1 blockade in urothelial cancer. Templates that were synthetic TCR analogs were spiked into each PCR. Sequenced by immunoSEQ multiplex PCR; TCRdb stores in-frame clones only, minus some. The table lists about 41,000 clones, 70% to 90% of them singletons. Germline V gene data show CDR1 as SGHDT and CDR2 as YYEEEE. CDR3 length equals 12 residues. Deletions cut 0 bases from V and 7 bases from J, with 8 bases between. As to time point: peripheral blood 6 weeks after treatment start. The number of samples from each patient was between 1 and 8, taken pretreatment and on-treatment.

The origin of this receptor is a man aged 70 or older with urothelial cancer. The chain has TRBV5-6 and TRBJ2-7, with a possible D match to TRBD2 (5 bases). Source: PBMCs, taken around atezolizumab (anti-PD-L1) treatment. This CDR3 reads CASSLGTGEQYF. In nucleotides, the CDR3 is TGTGCCAGCAGCTTGGGGACTGGGGAGCAGTACTTC.